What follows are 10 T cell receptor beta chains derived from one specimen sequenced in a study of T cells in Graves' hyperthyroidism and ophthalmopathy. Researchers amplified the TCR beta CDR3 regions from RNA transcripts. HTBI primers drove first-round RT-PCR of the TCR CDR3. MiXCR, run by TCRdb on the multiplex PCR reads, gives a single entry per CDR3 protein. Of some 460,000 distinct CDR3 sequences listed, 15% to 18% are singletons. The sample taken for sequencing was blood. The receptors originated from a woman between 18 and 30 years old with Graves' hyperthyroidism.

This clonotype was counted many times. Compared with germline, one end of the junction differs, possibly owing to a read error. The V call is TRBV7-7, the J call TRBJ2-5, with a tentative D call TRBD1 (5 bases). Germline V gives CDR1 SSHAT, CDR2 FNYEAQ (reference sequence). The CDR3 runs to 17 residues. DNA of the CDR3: TGTGCTAGCAGCTTAGTTCGGACATCCATCCCCAAAGAGACCCAGTACTTC. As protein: CASSLVRTSIPKETQYF.

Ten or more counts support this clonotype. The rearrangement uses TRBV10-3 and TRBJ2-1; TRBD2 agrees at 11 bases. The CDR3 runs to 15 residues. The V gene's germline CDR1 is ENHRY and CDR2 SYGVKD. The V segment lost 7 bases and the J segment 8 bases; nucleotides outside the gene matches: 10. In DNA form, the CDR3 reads TGTGCCATCACTAATAGCGGGAGGGCCGGCGATGAGCAGTTCTTC. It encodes CAITNSGRAGDEQFF.

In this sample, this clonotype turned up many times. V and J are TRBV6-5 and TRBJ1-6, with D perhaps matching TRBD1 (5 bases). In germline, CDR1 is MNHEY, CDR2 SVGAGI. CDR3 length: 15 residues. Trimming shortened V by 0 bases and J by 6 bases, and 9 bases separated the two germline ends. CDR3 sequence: CASSYSGGTNSPLHF. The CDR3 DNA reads TGTGCCAGCAGTTACTCGGGGGGTACTAATTCACCCCTCCACTTT.

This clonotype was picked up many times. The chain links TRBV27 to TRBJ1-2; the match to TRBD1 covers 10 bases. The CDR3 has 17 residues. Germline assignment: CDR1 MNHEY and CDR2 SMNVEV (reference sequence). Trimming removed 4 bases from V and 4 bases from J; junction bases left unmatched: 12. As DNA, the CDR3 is TGTGCCAGCAGTTCGTCGGGACAGGGGTTCTTGAGCTATGGCTACACCTTC. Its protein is CASSSSGQGFLSYGYTF.

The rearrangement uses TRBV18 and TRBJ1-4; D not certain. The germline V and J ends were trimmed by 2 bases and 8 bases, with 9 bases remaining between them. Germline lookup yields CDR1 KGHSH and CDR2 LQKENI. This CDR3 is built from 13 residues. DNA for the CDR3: TGTGCCAGCTCACCAGGGTTCGGGGAAAAACTGTTTTTT. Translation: CASSPGFGEKLFF.

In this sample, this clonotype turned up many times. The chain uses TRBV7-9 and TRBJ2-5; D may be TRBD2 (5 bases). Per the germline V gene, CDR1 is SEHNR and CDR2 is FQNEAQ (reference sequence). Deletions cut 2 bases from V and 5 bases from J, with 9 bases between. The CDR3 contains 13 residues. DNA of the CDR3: TGTGCCAGCAGCTTACCGGGCGGGGAGACCCAGTACTTC. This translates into CASSLPGGETQYF.

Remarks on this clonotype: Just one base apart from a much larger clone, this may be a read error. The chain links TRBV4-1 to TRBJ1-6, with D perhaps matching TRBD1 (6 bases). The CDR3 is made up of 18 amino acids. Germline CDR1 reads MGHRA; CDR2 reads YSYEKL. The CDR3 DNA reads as TGCGCCAGCAGCCAAGATGGAGGGGACACAGGTTTTAATGCACCCCTCCACTTT. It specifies CASSQDGGDTGFNAPLHF.

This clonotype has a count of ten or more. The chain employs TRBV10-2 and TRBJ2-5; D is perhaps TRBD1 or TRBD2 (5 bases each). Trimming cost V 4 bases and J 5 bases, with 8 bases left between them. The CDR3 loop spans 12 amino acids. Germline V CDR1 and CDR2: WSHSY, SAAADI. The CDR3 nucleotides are TGCGCCAGCAGTGGAGGGGACGAGACCCAGTACTTC. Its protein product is CASSGGDETQYF.

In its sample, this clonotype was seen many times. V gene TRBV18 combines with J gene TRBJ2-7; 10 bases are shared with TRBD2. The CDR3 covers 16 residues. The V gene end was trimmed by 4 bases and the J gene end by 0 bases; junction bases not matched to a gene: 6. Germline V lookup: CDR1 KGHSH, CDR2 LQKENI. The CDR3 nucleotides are TGTGCCAGCTCACGACTCCTAGCGGGGGACTCCTACGAGCAGTACTTC. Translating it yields CASSRLLAGDSYEQYF. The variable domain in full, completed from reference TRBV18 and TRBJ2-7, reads NAGVMQNPRHLVRRRGQEARLRCSPMKGHSHVYWYRQLPEEGLKFMVYLQKENIIDESGMPKERFSAEFPKEGPSILRIQQVVRGDSAAYFCASSRLLAGDSYEQYFGPGTRLTVT.

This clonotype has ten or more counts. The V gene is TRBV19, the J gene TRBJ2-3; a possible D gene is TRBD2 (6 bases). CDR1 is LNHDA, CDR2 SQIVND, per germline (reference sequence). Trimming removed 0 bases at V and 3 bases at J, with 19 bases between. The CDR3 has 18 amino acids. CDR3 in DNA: TGTGCCAGTAGTATAGATTGGTCGGGAGCGTTCAGTACAGATACGCAGTATTTT. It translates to CASSIDWSGAFSTDTQYF.